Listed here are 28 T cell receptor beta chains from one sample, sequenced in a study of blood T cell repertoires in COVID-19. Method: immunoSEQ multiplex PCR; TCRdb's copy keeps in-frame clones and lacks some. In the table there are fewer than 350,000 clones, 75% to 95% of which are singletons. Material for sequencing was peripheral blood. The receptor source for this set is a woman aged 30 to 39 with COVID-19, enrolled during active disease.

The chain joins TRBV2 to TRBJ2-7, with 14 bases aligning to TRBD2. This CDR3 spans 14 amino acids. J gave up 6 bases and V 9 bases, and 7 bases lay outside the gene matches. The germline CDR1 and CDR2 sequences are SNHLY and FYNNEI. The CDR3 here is CASAGTSGRSEQYF. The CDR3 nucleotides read TGTGCCAGTGCCGGGACTAGCGGGAGAAGCGAGCAGTACTTC.

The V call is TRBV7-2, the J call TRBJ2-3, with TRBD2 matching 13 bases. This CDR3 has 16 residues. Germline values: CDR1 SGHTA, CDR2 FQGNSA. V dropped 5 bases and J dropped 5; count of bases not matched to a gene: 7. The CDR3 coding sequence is TGTGCCAGCAGCACCCGGACTAGCGGGAGTATAGATACGCAGTATTTT. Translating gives CASSTRTSGSIDTQYF. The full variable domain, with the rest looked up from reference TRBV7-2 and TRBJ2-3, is GAGVSQSPSNKVTEKGKDVELRCDPISGHTALYWYRQSLGQGLEFLIYFQGNSAPDKSGLPSDRFSAERTGGSVSTLTIQRTQQEDSAVYLCASSTRTSGSIDTQYFGPGTRLTVL.

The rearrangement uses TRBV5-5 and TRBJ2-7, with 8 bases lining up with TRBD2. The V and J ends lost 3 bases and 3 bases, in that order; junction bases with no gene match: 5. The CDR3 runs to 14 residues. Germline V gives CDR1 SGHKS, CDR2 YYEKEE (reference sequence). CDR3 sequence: CASSSGLDYYEQYF. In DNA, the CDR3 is TGTGCCAGCAGCTCGGGACTAGATTACTACGAGCAGTACTTC.

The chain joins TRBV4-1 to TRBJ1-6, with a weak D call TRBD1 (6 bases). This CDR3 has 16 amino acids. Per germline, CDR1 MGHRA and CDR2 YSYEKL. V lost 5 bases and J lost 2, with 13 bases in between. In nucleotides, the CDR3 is TGCGCCAGCAGCTTTTACAGGGAGACCTATAATTCACCCCTCCACTTT. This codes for CASSFYRETYNSPLHF.

The DNA for the CDR3 is TGCAGCGTAGAGGGAAAGGGTTACGAGCAGTACTTC. This translates into CSVEGKGYEQYF. V and J are TRBV29-1 and TRBJ2-7, with D possibly TRBD2 on 5 matching bases. Germline CDR1 and CDR2: SQVTM and ANQGSEA. The CDR3 is 12 residues long. Deletions cut 6 bases from V and 4 bases from J, with 13 bases between.

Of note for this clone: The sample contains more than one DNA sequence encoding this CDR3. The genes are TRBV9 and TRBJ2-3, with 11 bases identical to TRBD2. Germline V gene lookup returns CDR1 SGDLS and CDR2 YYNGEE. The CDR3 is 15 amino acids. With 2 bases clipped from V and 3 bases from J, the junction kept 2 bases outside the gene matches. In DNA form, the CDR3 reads TGTGCCAGCAGCGTCCTAGCGGGAGGTACAGATACGCAGTATTTT. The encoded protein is CASSVLAGGTDTQYF.

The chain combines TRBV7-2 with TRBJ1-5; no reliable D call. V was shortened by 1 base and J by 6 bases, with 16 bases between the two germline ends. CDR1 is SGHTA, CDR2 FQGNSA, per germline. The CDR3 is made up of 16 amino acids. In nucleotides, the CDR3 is TGTGCCAGCAGCTTAGAGCTCACCCTGAAAAGTCAGCCCCAGCATTTT. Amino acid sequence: CASSLELTLKSQPQHF.

The CDR3 coding sequence is TGTGCCACCAGTGATCCTAATCTCTCTGGAAACACCATATATTTT. Its translation is CATSDPNLSGNTIYF. The chain links TRBV24-1 to TRBJ1-3, with D uncertain. Germline loops: CDR1 KGHDR, CDR2 SFDVKD. Trimming removed 3 bases from V and 0 bases from J, with 8 bases in between. This CDR3 is 15 amino acids long.

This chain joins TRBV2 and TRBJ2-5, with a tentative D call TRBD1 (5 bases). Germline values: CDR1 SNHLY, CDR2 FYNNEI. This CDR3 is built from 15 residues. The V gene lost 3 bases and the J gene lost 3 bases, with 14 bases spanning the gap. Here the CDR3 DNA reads TGTGCCAGCAGTGAGATCCGTTGGGGCGAAGAGACCCAGTACTTC. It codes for CASSEIRWGEETQYF.

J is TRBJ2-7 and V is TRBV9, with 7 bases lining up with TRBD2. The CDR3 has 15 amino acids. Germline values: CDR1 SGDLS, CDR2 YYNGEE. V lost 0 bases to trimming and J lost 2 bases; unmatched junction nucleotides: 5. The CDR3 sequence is CASSVGSGLPYEQYF. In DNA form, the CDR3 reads TGTGCCAGCAGCGTAGGTAGCGGGCTGCCCTACGAGCAGTACTTC. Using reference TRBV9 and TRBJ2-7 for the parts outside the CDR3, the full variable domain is DSGVTQTPKHLITATGQRVTLRCSPRSGDLSVYWYQQSLDQGLQFLIQYYNGEERAKGNILERFSAQQFPDLHSELNLSSLELGDSALYFCASSVGSGLPYEQYFGPGTRLTVT.

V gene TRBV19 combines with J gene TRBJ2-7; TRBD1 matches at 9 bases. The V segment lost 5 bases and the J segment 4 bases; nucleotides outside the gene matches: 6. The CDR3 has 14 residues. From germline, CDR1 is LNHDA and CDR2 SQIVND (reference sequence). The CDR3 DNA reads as TGTGCCAGTAGTGGAGGACAGGGGTCATACGAGCAGTACTTC. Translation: CASSGGQGSYEQYF.

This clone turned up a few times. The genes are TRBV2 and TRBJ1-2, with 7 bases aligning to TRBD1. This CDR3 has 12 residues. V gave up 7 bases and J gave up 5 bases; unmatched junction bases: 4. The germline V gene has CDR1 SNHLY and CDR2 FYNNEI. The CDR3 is CASKGQLYGYTF. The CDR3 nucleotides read TGTGCCAGCAAGGGACAGTTATATGGCTACACCTTC.

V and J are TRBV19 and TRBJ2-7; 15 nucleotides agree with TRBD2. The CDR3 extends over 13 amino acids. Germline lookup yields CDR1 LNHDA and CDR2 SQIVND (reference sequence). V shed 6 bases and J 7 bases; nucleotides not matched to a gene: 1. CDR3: CASRGLAGGEQYF. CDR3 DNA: TGTGCCAGTAGGGGACTAGCGGGAGGAGAGCAGTACTTC.

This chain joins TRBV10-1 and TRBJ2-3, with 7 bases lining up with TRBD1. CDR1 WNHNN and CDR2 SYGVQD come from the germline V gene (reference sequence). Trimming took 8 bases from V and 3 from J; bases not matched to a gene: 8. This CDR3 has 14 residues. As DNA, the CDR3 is TGCGCCAGCGGACCAGGGACAGCTACAGATACGCAGTATTTT. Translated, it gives CASGPGTATDTQYF.

The CDR3 sequence is CASAWRGPGELFF. CDR3 sequence (DNA): TGTGCCAGCGCCTGGCGCGGTCCCGGGGAGCTGTTTTTT. This chain joins TRBV19 and TRBJ2-2; D uncertain. V gave up 9 bases and J gave up 6 bases, with 14 bases separating them. The germline CDR1 and CDR2 sequences are LNHDA and SQIVND (reference sequence). The CDR3 is 13 amino acids.

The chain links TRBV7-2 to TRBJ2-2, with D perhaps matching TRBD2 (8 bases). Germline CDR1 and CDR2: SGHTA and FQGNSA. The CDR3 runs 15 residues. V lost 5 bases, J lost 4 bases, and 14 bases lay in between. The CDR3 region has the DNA TGTGCCAGCAGCGGGGACAGCGGGGGCACCGGGGAGCTGTTTTTT. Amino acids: CASSGDSGGTGELFF.

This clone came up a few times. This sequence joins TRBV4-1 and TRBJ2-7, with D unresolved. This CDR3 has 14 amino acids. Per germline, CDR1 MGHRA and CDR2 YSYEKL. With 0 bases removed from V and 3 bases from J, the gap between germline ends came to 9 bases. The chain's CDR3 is CASSQDHSSYEQYF. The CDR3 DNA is TGCGCCAGCAGCCAAGATCATTCGAGCTACGAGCAGTACTTC.

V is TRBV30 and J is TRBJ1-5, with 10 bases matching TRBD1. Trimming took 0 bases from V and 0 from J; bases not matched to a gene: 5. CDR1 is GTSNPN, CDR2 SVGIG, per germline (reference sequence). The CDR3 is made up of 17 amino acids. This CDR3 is CAWSVRQGAYSNQPQHF. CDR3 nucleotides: TGTGCCTGGAGTGTACGACAGGGGGCCTATAGCAATCAGCCCCAGCATTTT.

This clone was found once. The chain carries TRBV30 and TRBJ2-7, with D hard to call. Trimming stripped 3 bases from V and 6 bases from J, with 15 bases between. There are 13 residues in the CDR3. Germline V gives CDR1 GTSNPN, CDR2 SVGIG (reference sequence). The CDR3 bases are TGTGCCTGGAGGATGCCCCTCCTTAGCGAGCAGTACTTC. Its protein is CAWRMPLLSEQYF.

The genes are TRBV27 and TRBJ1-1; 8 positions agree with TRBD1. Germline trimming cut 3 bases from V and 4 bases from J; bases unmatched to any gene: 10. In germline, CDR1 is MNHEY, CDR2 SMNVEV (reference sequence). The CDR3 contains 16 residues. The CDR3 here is CASSLDPRGRGTEAFF. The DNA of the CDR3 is TGTGCCAGCAGTTTGGACCCCAGGGGGCGAGGCACTGAAGCTTTCTTT.

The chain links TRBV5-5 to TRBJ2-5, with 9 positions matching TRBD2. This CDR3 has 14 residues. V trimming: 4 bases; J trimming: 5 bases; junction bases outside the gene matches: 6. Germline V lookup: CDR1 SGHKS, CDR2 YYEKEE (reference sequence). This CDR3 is CASSGLAGRETQYF. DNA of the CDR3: TGTGCCAGCAGCGGCCTAGCGGGAAGGGAGACCCAGTACTTC.

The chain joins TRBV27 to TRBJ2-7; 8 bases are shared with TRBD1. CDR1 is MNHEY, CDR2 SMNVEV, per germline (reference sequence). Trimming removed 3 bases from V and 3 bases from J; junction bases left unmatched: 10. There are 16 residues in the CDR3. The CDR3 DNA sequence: TGTGCCAGCAGTTTCTCCGCAGGGGGCTGGGGCTACGAGCAGTACTTC. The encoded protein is CASSFSAGGWGYEQYF.

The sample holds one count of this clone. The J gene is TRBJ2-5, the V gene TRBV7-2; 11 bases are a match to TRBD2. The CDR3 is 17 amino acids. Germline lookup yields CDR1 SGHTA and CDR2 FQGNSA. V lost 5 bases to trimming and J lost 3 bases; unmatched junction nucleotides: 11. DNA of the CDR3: TGTGCCAGCAGCCCCTCCGTGGTAGCGGGAGGGAAAGAGACCCAGTACTTC. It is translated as CASSPSVVAGGKETQYF.

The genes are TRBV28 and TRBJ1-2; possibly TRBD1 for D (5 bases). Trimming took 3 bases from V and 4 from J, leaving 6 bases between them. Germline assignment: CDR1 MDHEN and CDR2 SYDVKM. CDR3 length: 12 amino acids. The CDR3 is CASSFRVYGYTF. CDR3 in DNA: TGTGCCAGCAGTTTCAGGGTCTATGGCTACACCTTC.

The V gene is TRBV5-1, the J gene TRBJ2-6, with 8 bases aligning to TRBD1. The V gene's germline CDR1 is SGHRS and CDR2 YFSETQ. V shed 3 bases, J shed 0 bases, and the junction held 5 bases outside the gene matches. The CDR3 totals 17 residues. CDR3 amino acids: CASSWDRRISGANVLTF. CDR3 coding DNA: TGCGCCAGCAGCTGGGACAGGAGAATCTCTGGGGCCAACGTCCTGACTTTC. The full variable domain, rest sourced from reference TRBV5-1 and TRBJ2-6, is KAGVTQTPRYLIKTRGQQVTLSCSPISGHRSVSWYQQTPGQGLQFLFEYFSETQRNKGNFPGRFSGRQFSNSRSEMNVSTLELGDSALYLCASSWDRRISGANVLTFGAGSRLTVL.

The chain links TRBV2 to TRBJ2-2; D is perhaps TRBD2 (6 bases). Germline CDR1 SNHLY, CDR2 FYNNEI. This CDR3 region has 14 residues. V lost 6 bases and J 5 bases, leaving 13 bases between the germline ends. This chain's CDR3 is CASRPGLQTGELFF. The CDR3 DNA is TGTGCCAGCAGGCCGGGACTCCAGACCGGGGAGCTGTTTTTT.

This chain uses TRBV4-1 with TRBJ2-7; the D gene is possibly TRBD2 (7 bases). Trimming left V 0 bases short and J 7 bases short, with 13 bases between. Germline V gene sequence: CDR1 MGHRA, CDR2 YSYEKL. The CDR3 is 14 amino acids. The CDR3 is CASSQDGGGREQYF. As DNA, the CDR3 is TGCGCCAGCAGCCAAGATGGGGGGGGCCGAGAGCAGTACTTC.

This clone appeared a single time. The CDR3 DNA is TGCAGTGCTAGTGGTAGGACAGGGGGCCTATCTGGCAATCAGCCCCAGCATTTT. It codes for CSASGRTGGLSGNQPQHF. The chain joins TRBV20-1 to TRBJ1-5, with 11 bases identical to TRBD1. Germline assignment: CDR1 DFQATT and CDR2 SNEGSKA (reference sequence). The CDR3 is made up of 18 amino acids. The ends lost 3 bases at V and 2 bases at J; junction bases unmatched: 12.